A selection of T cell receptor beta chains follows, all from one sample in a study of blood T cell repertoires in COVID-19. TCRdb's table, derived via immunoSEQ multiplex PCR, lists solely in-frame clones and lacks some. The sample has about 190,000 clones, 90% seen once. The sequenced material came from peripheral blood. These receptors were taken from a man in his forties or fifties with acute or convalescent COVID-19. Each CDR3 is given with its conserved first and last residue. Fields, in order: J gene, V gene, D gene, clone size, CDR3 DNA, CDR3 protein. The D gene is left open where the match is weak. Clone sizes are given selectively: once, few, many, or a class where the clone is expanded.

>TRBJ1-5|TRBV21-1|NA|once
TGTGCCAGCATCGAAGTTCGGGGACTGAATCAGCCCCAGCATTTT
CASIEVRGLNQPQHF
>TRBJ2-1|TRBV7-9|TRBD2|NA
TGTGCCAGCAGCTTAGGAACTAGCGAGCACAATGAGCAGTTCTTC
CASSLGTSEHNEQFF
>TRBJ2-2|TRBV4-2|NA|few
TGTGCCAGCAGCCAAGCGGGTATGAACACCGGGGAGCTGTTTTTT
CASSQAGMNTGELFF
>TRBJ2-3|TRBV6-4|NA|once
TGTGCCAGCAGTGCAACCGAGCTTGGTACGCAGTATTTT
CASSATELGTQYF
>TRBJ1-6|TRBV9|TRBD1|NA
TGTGCCAGCAGCCCCACGACAGGGGGAAATAATTCACCCCTCCACTTT
CASSPTTGGNNSPLHF
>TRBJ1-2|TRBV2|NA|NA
TGTGCCAGCAGGGGGGGACGGGGCTACACCTTC
CASRGGRGYTF
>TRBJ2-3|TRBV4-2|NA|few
TGTGCCAGCAGGCTCTTGGGAGGCACAGATACGCAGTATTTT
CASRLLGGTDTQYF
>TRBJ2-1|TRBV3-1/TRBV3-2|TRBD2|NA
TGTGCCAGCAGCCTACAGACTAGCGGGAGGTATAATGAGCAGTTCTTC
CASSLQTSGRYNEQFF
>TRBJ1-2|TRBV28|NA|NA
TGTGCCAGCAGTTTATACAGGGCTAACTATGGCTACACCTTC
CASSLYRANYGYTF
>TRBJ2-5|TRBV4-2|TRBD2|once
TGTGCCAGCAGCCTGGGGACTAGCACTGTGTACCAAGAGACCCAGTACTTC
CASSLGTSTVYQETQYF
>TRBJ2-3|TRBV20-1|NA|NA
TGCAGTGCTGGGGCCACAGATACGCAGTATTTT
CSAGATDTQYF
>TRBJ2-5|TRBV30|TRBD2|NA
TGTGCCTGGAGTCCCATGGGACTAGCGGGGAAAGAGACCCAGTACTTC
CAWSPMGLAGKETQYF
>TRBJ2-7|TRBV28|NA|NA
TGTGCCAGCAGCCGTGGGACTTCTCCCTACGAGCAGTACTTC
CASSRGTSPYEQYF
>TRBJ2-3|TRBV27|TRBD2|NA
TGTGCCAGCAGTTTATATGGGACTAGCGGGAGCCAGAGCACAGATACGCAGTATTTT
CASSLYGTSGSQSTDTQYF
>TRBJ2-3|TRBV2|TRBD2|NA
TGTGCCAGCAGTTCCACTAGCGGGGGGGCCCTCCGCAGCACAGATACGCAGTATTTT
CASSSTSGGALRSTDTQYF
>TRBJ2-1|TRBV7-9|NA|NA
TGTGCCAGCAGCTTTCTCAGGCGTAATGAGCAGTTCTTC
CASSFLRRNEQFF
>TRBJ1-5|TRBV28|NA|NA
TGTGCCAGCAGTTTAAGCGCGGGAGGCAATCAGCCCCAGCATTTT
CASSLSAGGNQPQHF
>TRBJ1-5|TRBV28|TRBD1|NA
TGTGCCAGCAGTTTGGGGACAGGTTTTTCCAATCAGCCCCAGCATTTT
CASSLGTGFSNQPQHF
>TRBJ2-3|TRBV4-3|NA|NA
TGCGCCAGCAGCCAGCTCAGGGGAAGCACAGATACGCAGTATTTT
CASSQLRGSTDTQYF
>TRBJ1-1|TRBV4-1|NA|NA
TGCGCCAGCAGCCAAGATTTTAGGGGAGGGAACACTGAAGCTTTCTTT
CASSQDFRGGNTEAFF
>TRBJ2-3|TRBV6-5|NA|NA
TGTGCCAGCAGTCCCGCCGTCAGGGTCGATACGCAGTATTTT
CASSPAVRVDTQYF
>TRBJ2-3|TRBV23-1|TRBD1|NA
TGCGCCAGCAGCCCCGGGACAGGGTGTCCGATGGGCACAGATACGCAGTATTTT
CASSPGTGCPMGTDTQYF
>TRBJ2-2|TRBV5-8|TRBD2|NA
TGTGCCAGCAGCTTCGCAGGTGCGGGAGGCACCGGGGAGCTGTTTTTT
CASSFAGAGGTGELFF
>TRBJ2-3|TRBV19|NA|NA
TGTGCCAGTTCCCCCCGACTAGTAGGAAGGCCTACGCAGTATTTT
CASSPRLVGRPTQYF
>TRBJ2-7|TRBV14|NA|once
TGTGCCAGCAGCCAAGAGGTAGTCTACGAGCAGTACTTC
CASSQEVVYEQYF
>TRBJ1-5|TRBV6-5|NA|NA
TGTGCCAGCAGCGGGAACAGGGATCAGCCCCAGCATTTT
CASSGNRDQPQHF
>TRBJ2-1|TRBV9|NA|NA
TGTGCCAGCAGCGTAGGGATGGGCCAAAGGTACAATGAGCAGTTCTTC
CASSVGMGQRYNEQFF
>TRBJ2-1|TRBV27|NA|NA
TGTGCCAGCAGACTGGGCTTTAGCTCCTACAATGAGCAGTTCTTC
CASRLGFSSYNEQFF
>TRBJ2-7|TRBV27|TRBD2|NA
TGTGCCAGCAGTATAGGACTAGCGTCTCGCGAGCAGTACTTC
CASSIGLASREQYF
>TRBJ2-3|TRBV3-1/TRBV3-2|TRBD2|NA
TGTGCCAGCAGCTATACTAGCGGAAGCACAGATACGCAGTATTTT
CASSYTSGSTDTQYF
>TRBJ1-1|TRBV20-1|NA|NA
TGCAGTGCTAGTGAACCAGGTCGAGTGAACACTGAAGCTTTCTTT
CSASEPGRVNTEAFF
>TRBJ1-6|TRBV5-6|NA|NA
TGTGCCAGCAGCCCTACGCGGGGCGATTCACCCCTCCACTTT
CASSPTRGDSPLHF
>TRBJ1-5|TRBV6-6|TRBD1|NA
TGTGCCAGCAGTCAGAGAGGGACAGGGCGAGGAGAACAGCCCCAGCATTTT
CASSQRGTGRGEQPQHF
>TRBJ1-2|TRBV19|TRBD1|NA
TGTGCCAGTACCACGGACAGGGGCGTTCGGGGCTACACCTTC
CASTTDRGVRGYTF
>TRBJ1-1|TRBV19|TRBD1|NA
TGTGCCAGTAGTATGGCCAGGGGGCTTTCGGGGATGAACACTGAAGCTTTCTTT
CASSMARGLSGMNTEAFF
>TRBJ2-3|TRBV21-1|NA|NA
TGTGCCAGCAGCACCCAGGGCGGGGCGGGGGACACAGATACGCAGTATTTT
CASSTQGGAGDTDTQYF
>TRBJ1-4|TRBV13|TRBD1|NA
TGTGCCAGCAGCTTAAAACAGGGGTATGAAAAACTGTTTTTT
CASSLKQGYEKLFF
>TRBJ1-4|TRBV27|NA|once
TGTGCCAGCAGTCCCCTCACCGGGACAACTTTTAATGAAAAACTGTTTTTT
CASSPLTGTTFNEKLFF
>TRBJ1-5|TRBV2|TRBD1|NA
TGTGCCAGCAGGGCCGGGACAGGGCTTCAGCCCCAGCATTTT
CASRAGTGLQPQHF
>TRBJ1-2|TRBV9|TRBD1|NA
TGTGCCAGCAGCGCTCAGGGATACTGGGACAGGGGGCCTGGCTACACCTTC
CASSAQGYWDRGPGYTF